This T cell receptor beta chain originates from a study of Graves' ophthalmopathy and Graves' hyperthyroidism (dated by TCRdb to 2016 to 2019). Context from the whole study: Peripheral blood was collected before any treatment was given, at the time of initial diagnosis. TCR beta repertoire signatures were used to distinguish Graves' ophthalmopathy from Graves' hyperthyroidism and to predict progression to ophthalmopathy. Following sampling, methimazole starting at 30 mg daily was administered to hyperthyroidism patients, and high-dose intravenous methylprednisolone was administered to ophthalmopathy patients. In a handful of hyperthyroidism patients, the T-cell repertoires found in thyroid tissue were compared with those found in blood. An independent validation cohort was composed of fewer than 20 hyperthyroidism patients and around 16 patients who later progressed from hyperthyroidism to ophthalmopathy. In total, 135 blood samples were TCR-sequenced: some 43 ophthalmopathy, 75 hyperthyroidism and approximately 17 hyperthyroidism-to-ophthalmopathy patients. To explore V-J signatures that distinguish ophthalmopathy from hyperthyroidism, a discovery set of about 99 patients was enrolled, made up of 40 to 45 with ophthalmopathy and some 60 with stable hyperthyroidism. The full study reports these points: Most of the expanded thyroid clonotypes with a frequency above 0.001 were also detected in blood, and it was suggested that the thyroid immune response may be reflected by blood repertoires. Sample size was not predetermined statistically, and investigators were not blinded to group allocation. In validation, the model predicted ophthalmopathy progression with nearly 71% sensitivity and less than 80% specificity; roughly 11 predicted patients were CT-confirmed with GO in a median of about 6.1 months. The 13-signature model separated ophthalmopathy from stable hyperthyroidism with roughly 89% sensitivity and almost 84% specificity in cross-validation, and 80%/75% in the test set.

Ophthalmopathy patients had moderately to severely active disease, Clinical Activity Score of at least 3, NOSPECS grade of at least 4, and disease duration under 3 months. Patients with other autoimmune diseases, uncontrolled infections, pregnancy or lactation were excluded. Diagnosis relied on clinical symptoms, serum thyroxine, TRAb, thyroid ultrasound and orbital computed tomography. Ficoll-Paque density gradient centrifugation was used to isolate PBMCs from around 10 ml of fresh peripheral blood. Trizol reagent was used to extract the total RNA, and its quality was then checked on an Agilent 2100 Bioanalyzer. TCR beta CDR3 regions were amplified from RNA transcripts for repertoire sequencing. The first round of RT-PCR was done with HTBI primers and the Qiagen OneStep RT-PCR kit, and was followed by a second round of multiplex PCR, then size selection and purification. Libraries were sequenced paired-end with 100 bp reads on an Illumina HiSeq2000. Per the original workflow: SOAPnuke was used to process the reads, throwing out any read that had adapters, had uncalled bases, had a mean Phred below 15, or lacked an exact constant-primer or identifier match. COPE v1.2.5 was used to merge high-quality paired reads. Each unique nucleotide sequence was defined as a clonotype, and clonotypes were aligned to IMGT TRB V, D and J references with MiTCR v1.1. The analysis was limited to V-J combinations with a frequency above 0.0001, which together covered around 99% of the repertoires. For each V-J combination, a TCR clonal expansion and chaos score was defined as F50 clonal expansion divided by the chaos observed in the TCRdist matrix. Features were reduced by Welch's t-statistics and random forest to 10 to 15 V-J combinations, which fed a naive Bayes classifier. The similarity between thyroid and blood repertoires was quantified using the Morisita-Horn index. TCRdb passed the public sequencing reads through fastp at Q25 and MiXCR, retaining productive beta sequences. Rows merge per CDR3 protein into single entries with the most common DNA and genes. TCRdb's processing, not the study's, gives the V and J calls here. This sample has about 700,000 distinct CDR3 sequences in its table, and 35% to 45% of those were observed once. The top ten clonotypes cover around 3% of the sample.

This clonotype was recorded at least ten times. It lacks a known antigen. No much larger clonotype is one base removed from it; base qualities were not supplied. CDR1 and CDR2 (SGHRS, YFSETQ) derive from the germline V gene. CDR3 length: 13 amino acids, cysteine to phenylalanine. The kept DNA is CDR3 alone, 39 bases in frame from the first base. The junction shows trimming of 2 bases on V and 6 bases on J, plus 9 bases between the germline ends. The sample taken for sequencing was peripheral blood. This receptor was obtained from an adult man with Graves' ophthalmopathy. The chain is made from TRBV5-1 and TRBJ1-5; the D gene remains uncertain. The DNA is as follows: TGCGCCAGCAGCTTCGGACTGGGTCAGCCCCAGCATTTT. Its protein is CASSFGLGQPQHF.